This T cell receptor beta chain stems from a study of neoadjuvant nivolumab and ipilimumab in lung cancer (dated by TCRdb to 2018 to 2020). Background for the entire study: Nivolumab was given at 3 mg/kg intravenously on days 1, 15 and 29, and the combination arm added ipilimumab 1 mg/kg on day 1 only. The major pathologic response (MPR) rate in the intention-to-treat population in each study arm was designated as the primary trial endpoint. In the trial, more than 40 patients with operable NSCLC were treated, of whom approximately 23 were randomized to nivolumab monotherapy and around 20 to nivolumab plus ipilimumab. The study compared TCR repertoires in pretherapy (baseline) peripheral blood with TCR repertoires in tumors resected at surgery after neoadjuvant immune checkpoint blockade. Matched pretherapy and resected tumor pairs were analyzed for seven patients: four treated with nivolumab and three with nivolumab plus ipilimumab.

The library relied on the immunoSEQ multiplex PCR assay. The authors' analysis ran thus. Richness and clonality were used to summarize the repertoires, and clones that significantly expanded or contracted between pre- and post-therapy samples were identified. The clones in this table, taken by TCRdb from immuneACCESS, are in-frame only. Not every clone is retained; where verified, under half of the shortfall comes from an unresolved V gene, and the cause of the rest is unknown. The D gene and trimming were derived from the DNA, and the V and J assignments and clone size from that table. The sample includes roughly 28,000 clones, with 75% to 80% observed a single time. 18% of the sample belongs to the ten largest clones. Reading the label with the study, this specimen's time point is: at surgical resection after neoadjuvant nivolumab +/- ipilimumab. The samples were obtained from NEOSTAR, a phase 2 randomized trial that tested neoadjuvant nivolumab or nivolumab plus ipilimumab, followed by surgery, in operable NSCLC.

The paper as a whole reports these results and caveats: Compared with tumor-adjacent uninvolved lung, resected tumors had greater TCR richness and clonality, and increases showed up in more of the dual-therapy-treated tumors. No significant correlation was found between TCR clonality and pathologic tumor regression, and only a single major-pathologic-response sample was available for the analysis of TCR clonality versus pathologic tumor regression. TCR sequencing was performed in a small number of samples. From pretherapy to surgery, tumor T-cell richness and clonality increased in three of three dual-therapy tumors but in only two of four nivolumab-treated tumors. Pretherapy blood TCR richness correlated positively with richness in tumors resected after neoadjuvant therapy (Spearman R of about 0.81).

Turning to this clone: The antigen it binds to is not known. No much larger clone exists at a distance of one base, and base qualities are not known.

A distance of 10 bases separates the germline ends of V and J, which lose 1 base and 4 bases respectively. According to the germline V gene, CDR1 reads KGHSH and CDR2 reads LQKENI. From its cysteine to its phenylalanine, the CDR3 spans 14 amino acids. Kept here is only the CDR3 DNA, which spans 42 bases and is read in frame from base 1. Sequenced material: tumor tissue, taken after neoadjuvant nivolumab, alone or with ipilimumab, at or shortly before surgery. The V and J genes are TRBV18 and TRBJ2-5; the D gene remains uncertain. The receptor comes from an adult with non-small cell lung cancer. In nucleotide form, the sequence is TGTGCCAGCTCACCACAGACACACCGAGAGACCCAGTACTTC. This encodes CASSPQTHRETQYF.